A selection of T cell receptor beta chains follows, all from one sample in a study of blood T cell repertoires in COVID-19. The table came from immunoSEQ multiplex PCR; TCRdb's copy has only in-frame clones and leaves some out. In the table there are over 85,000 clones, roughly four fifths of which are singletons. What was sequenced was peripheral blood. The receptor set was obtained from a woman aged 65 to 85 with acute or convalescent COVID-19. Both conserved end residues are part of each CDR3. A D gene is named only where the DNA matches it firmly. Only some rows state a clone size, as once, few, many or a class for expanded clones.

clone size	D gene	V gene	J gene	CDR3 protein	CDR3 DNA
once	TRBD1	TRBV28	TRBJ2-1	CASIYRGPLGNEQFF	TGTGCCAGCATCTATAGGGGGCCCCTCGGGAATGAGCAGTTCTTC
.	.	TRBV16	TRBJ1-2	CASSQNSLIGYTF	TGTGCCAGCAGCCAAAACAGTTTAATAGGCTACACCTTC
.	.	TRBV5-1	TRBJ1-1	CASSPRGGTNTEAFF	TGCGCCAGCAGCCCTCGGGGAGGGACGAACACTGAAGCTTTCTTT
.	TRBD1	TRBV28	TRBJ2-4	CASSSRDSRGNIQYF	TGTGCCAGCAGTTCTAGGGACAGTCGGGGAAACATTCAGTACTTC
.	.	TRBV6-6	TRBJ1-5	CASSYAGQRYPQPQHF	TGTGCCAGCAGTTACGCCGGACAACGGTATCCTCAGCCCCAGCATTTT
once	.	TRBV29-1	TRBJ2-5	CSVERGETQYF	TGCAGCGTTGAACGGGGGGAGACCCAGTACTTC
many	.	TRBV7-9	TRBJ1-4	CASSPKAVANEKLFF	TGTGCCAGCAGCCCGAAGGCGGTGGCTAATGAAAAACTGTTTTTT
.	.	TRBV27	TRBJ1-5	CASSYWGGGAGQPQHF	TGTGCCAGCAGTTATTGGGGAGGGGGAGCTGGGCAGCCCCAGCATTTT
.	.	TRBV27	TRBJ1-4	CASSLSRGNEKLFF	TGTGCCAGCAGTTTATCTCGGGGGAATGAAAAACTGTTTTTT
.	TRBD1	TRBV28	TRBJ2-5	CASSSLTGGGETQYF	TGTGCCAGCAGTTCCCTGACAGGGGGCGGGGAGACCCAGTACTTC
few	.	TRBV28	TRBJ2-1	CASSFENPTGTYNEQFF	TGTGCCAGCAGTTTCGAAAATCCGACAGGCACCTACAATGAGCAGTTCTTC
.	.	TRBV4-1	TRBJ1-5	CASSHSGAGQPQHF	TGCGCCAGCAGCCACAGCGGAGCGGGGCAGCCCCAGCATTTT
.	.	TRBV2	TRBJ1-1	CASTLAGVGLKAFF	TGTGCCAGCACCCTCGCAGGGGTCGGTCTGAAAGCTTTCTTT
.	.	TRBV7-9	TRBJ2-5	CASSSAGLKYF	TGTGCCAGCAGCTCTGCGGGACTTAAGTACTTC
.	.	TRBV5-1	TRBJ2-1	CASSLRLPDYNEQFF	TGCGCCAGCAGCTTAAGACTACCTGACTACAATGAGCAGTTCTTC
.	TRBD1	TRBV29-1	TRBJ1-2	CSVELTGAYGYTF	TGCAGCGTTGAGTTGACAGGGGCGTATGGCTACACCTTC
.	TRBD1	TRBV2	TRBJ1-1	CATDRELNTEAFF	TGTGCCACCGACAGGGAATTGAACACTGAAGCTTTCTTT
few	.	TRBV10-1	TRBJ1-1	CASRGDSYTEAFF	TGCGCCAGCAGGGGTGACAGTTACACTGAAGCTTTCTTT
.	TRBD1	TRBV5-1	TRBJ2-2	CASSLYSPGTGSTGELFF	TGCGCCAGCAGCTTGTATTCTCCCGGGACAGGGAGCACCGGGGAGCTGTTTTTT
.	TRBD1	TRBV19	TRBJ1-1	CASRARGRENTEAFF	TGTGCCAGTAGGGCCAGGGGGCGAGAGAACACTGAAGCTTTCTTT
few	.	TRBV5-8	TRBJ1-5	CASSASPGPQHF	TGTGCCAGCAGCGCCTCCCCCGGGCCCCAGCATTTT
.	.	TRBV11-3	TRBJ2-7	CASSRGTAWGEQYF	TGTGCCAGCAGCCGGGGGACGGCCTGGGGGGAGCAGTACTTC
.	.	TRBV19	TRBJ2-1	CASSPEGEYNEQFF	TGTGCCAGTAGTCCCGAGGGGGAGTACAATGAGCAGTTCTTC
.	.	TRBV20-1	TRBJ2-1	CSASRQGYAGPYNEQFF	TGCAGTGCTAGTAGGCAAGGTTACGCGGGGCCCTACAATGAGCAGTTCTTC
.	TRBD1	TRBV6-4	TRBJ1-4	CASKSRTGGNEKLFF	TGTGCCAGCAAATCAAGGACAGGTGGTAATGAAAAACTGTTTTTT
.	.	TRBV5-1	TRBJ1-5	CASSLSGYSNQPQHF	TGCGCCAGCAGCTTGAGCGGCTATAGCAATCAGCCCCAGCATTTT
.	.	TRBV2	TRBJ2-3	CASNRAYSDTQYF	TGTGCCAGCAACAGGGCGTATTCAGATACGCAGTATTTT
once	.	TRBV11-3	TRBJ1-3	CASSLLSSGNTIYF	TGTGCCAGCAGCTTACTGTCCTCTGGAAACACCATATATTTT
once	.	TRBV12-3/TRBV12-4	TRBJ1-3	CASSLSQGNTIYF	TGTGCCAGCAGTTTAAGTCAGGGAAACACCATATATTTT
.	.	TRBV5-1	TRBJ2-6	CASSLTGTSGANVLTF	TGCGCCAGCAGCTTAACAGGGACCTCTGGGGCCAACGTCCTGACTTTC
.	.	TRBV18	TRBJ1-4	CASSPQGSLGNEKLFF	TGTGCCAGCTCACCCCAGGGGTCCCTTGGTAATGAAAAACTGTTTTTT
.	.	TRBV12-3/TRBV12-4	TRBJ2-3	CASSLLDVSQYF	TGTGCCAGCAGTTTACTAGATGTTTCGCAGTATTTT
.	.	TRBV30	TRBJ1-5	CAWSVDTGLNQPQHF	TGTGCCTGGAGCGTCGACACAGGTTTAAATCAGCCCCAGCATTTT
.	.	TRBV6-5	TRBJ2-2	CASSRQTPNTGELFF	TGTGCCAGCAGTAGACAGACACCTAACACCGGGGAGCTGTTTTTT
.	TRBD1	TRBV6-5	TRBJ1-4	CASRAGGRDEKLFF	TGTGCCAGCAGAGCAGGGGGCCGGGATGAAAAACTGTTTTTT
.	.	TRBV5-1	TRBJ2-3	CASSRRGGASTDTQYF	TGCGCCAGCAGCAGGCGAGGGGGGGCAAGCACAGATACGCAGTATTTT
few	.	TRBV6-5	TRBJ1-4	CASSYSLTDRVEKLFF	TGTGCCAGCAGTTACTCTTTAACGGACAGAGTTGAAAAACTGTTTTTT
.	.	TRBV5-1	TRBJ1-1	CASSSYDRGENTEAFF	TGCGCCAGCAGCTCATACGATCGGGGGGAGAACACTGAAGCTTTCTTT
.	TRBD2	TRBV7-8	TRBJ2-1	CASSLTSGGLSNYNEQFF	TGTGCCAGCAGCCTGACTAGCGGGGGCCTTTCAAATTACAATGAGCAGTTCTTC
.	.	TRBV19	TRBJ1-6	CATMRQANSPLHF	TGTGCCACTATGAGACAGGCTAATTCACCCCTCCACTTT
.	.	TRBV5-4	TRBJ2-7	CASSLGDGRFYEQYF	TGTGCCAGCAGCTTGGGCGATGGGCGCTTCTACGAGCAGTACTTC
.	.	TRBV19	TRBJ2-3	CASSIALAWSDTQYF	TGTGCCAGTAGTATAGCGCTAGCTTGGTCAGATACGCAGTATTTT
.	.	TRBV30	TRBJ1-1	CAWSVQVNTEAFF	TGTGCCTGGAGTGTACAAGTGAACACTGAAGCTTTCTTT
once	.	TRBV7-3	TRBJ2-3	CASSLSPGTDTQYF	TGTGCCAGCAGCTTAAGCCCGGGCACAGATACGCAGTATTTT
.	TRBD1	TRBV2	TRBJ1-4	CASSDSRGNEKLFF	TGTGCCAGCAGTGATAGCAGGGGGAATGAAAAACTGTTTTTT
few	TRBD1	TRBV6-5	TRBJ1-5	CASRSGGSNQPQHF	TGTGCCAGCAGGTCAGGGGGCAGCAATCAGCCCCAGCATTTT
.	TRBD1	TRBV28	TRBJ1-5	CASNRQGQPQHF	TGTGCCAGCAATAGACAGGGGCAGCCCCAGCATTTT
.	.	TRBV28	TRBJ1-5	CASRGGGRSNQPQHF	TGTGCCAGCAGAGGAGGCGGTAGGAGCAATCAGCCCCAGCATTTT
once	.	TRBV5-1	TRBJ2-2	CASSLYSDTGELFF	TGCGCCAGCAGCCTATACAGTGACACCGGGGAGCTGTTTTTT
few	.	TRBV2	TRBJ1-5	CASSEQGLQPQHF	TGTGCCAGCAGTGAACAGGGGCTCCAGCCCCAGCATTTT
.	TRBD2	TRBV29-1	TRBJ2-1	CSAATSGGADAQFF	TGCAGCGCGGCTACTAGCGGGGGGGCAGACGCGCAGTTCTTC
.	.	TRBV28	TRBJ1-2	CASRLIRGNGYTF	TGTGCCAGCAGATTGATAAGGGGAAATGGCTACACCTTC
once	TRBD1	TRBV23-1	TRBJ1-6	CASSQSSGTGMEFPLHF	TGCGCCAGCAGTCAATCGTCGGGGACAGGGATGGAATTCCCCCTCCACTTT
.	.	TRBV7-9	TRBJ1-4	CASSPQGHQGNEKLFF	TGTGCCAGCAGCCCTCAGGGACACCAGGGAAATGAAAAACTGTTTTTT
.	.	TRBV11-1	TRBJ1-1	CASSLQDTNTEAFF	TGTGCCAGCAGCTTACAGGATACGAACACTGAAGCTTTCTTT
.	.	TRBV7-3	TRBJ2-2	CASSQIQGTGELFF	TGTGCCAGCAGCCAGATACAGGGTACCGGGGAGCTGTTTTTT
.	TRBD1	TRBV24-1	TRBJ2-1	CATSPSQDRYNEQFF	TGTGCCACCAGCCCCTCCCAGGACAGGTACAATGAGCAGTTCTTC
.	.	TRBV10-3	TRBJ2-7	CAIGGSALSSYEQYF	TGTGCCATCGGAGGATCGGCACTGAGCTCCTACGAGCAGTACTTC
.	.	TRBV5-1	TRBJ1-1	CASSSIPGDTEAFF	TGCGCCAGCAGCTCGATACCAGGGGACACTGAAGCTTTCTTT
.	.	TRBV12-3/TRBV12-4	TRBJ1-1	CASSPGRVSEAFF	TGTGCCAGCAGCCCCGGGAGGGTGTCTGAAGCTTTCTTT